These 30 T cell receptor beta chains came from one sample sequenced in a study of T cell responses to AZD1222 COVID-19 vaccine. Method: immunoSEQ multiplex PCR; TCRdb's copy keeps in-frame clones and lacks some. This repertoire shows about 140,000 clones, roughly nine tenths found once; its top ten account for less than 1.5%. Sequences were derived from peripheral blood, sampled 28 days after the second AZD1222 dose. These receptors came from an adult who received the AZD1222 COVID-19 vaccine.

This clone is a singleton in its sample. The DNA for the CDR3 is TGTGCCAGCAGCTTACTACAGGGGGCATACACTGAAGCTTTCTTT. Encoded protein: CASSLLQGAYTEAFF. The V gene is TRBV7-9, the J gene TRBJ1-1; TRBD1 matches at 9 bases. The junction had 4 bases not matched to a gene; V was cut back by 2 bases and J by 3 bases. The germline gives CDR1 SEHNR, CDR2 FQNEAQ (reference sequence). This CDR3 contains 15 residues.

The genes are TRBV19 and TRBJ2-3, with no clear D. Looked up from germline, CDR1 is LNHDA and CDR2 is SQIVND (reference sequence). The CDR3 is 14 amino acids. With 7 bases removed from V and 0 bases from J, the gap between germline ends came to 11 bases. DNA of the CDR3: TGTGCCAGTAAGGGCGGTGCTAGCACAGATACGCAGTATTTT. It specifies CASKGGASTDTQYF.

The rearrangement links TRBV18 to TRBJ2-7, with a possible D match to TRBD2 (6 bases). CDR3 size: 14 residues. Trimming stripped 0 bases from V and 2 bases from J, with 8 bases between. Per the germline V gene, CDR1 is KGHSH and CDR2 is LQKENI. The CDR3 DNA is TGTGCCAGCTCACCACCGGAGGGCCCCTACGAGCAGTACTTC. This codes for CASSPPEGPYEQYF.

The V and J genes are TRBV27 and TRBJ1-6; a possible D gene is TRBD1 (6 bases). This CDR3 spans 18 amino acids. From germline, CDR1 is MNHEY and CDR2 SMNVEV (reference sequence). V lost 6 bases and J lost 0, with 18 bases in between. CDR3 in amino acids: CASSPDRRRSSYNSPLHF. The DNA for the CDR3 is TGTGCCAGCAGCCCCGACAGGCGGCGGAGCTCCTATAATTCACCCCTCCACTTT.

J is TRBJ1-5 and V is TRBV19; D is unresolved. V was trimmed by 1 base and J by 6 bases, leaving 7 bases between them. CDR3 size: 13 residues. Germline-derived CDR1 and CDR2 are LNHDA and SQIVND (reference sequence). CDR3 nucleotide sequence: TGTGCCAGTAGTATAGGATACCGTCAGCCCCAGCATTTT. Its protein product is CASSIGYRQPQHF.

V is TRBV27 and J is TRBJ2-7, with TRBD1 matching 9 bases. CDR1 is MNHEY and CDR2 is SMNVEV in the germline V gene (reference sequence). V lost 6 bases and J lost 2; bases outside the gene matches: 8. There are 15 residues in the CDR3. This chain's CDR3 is CASSAAGTGPYEQYF. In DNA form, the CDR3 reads TGTGCCAGCAGCGCCGCCGGGACAGGGCCCTACGAGCAGTACTTC.

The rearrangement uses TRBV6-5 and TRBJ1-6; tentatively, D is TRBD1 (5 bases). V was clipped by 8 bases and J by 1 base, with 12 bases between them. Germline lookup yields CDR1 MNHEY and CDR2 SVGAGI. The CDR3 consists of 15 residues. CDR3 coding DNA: TGTGCCAGCGGCAGGGTTGTATCCTATAATTCACCCCTCCACTTT. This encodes CASGRVVSYNSPLHF.

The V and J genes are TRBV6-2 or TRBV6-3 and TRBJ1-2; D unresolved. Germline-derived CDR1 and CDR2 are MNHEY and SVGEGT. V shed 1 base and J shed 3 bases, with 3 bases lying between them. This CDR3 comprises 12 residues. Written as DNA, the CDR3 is TGTGCCAGCAGTTACTTCTACTATGGCTACACCTTC. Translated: CASSYFYYGYTF.

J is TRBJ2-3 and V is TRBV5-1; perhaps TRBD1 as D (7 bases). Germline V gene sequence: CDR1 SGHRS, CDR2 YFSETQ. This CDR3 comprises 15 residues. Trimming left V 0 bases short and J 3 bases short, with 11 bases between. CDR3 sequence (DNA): TGCGCCAGCAGCTTGGTCGCAGGGGGGACAGATACGCAGTATTTT. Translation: CASSLVAGGTDTQYF.

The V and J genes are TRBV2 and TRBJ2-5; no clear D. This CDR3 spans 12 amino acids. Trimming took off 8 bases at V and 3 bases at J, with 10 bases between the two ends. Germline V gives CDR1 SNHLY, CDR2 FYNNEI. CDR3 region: CASHRQEETQYF. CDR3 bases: TGTGCCAGCCACAGACAAGAAGAGACCCAGTACTTC.

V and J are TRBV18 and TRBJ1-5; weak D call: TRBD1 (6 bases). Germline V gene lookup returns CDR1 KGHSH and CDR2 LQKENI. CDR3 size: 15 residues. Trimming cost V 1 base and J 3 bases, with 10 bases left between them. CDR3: CASSPRTVDNQPQHF. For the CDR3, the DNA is TGTGCCAGCTCACCACGGACAGTGGACAATCAGCCCCAGCATTTT.

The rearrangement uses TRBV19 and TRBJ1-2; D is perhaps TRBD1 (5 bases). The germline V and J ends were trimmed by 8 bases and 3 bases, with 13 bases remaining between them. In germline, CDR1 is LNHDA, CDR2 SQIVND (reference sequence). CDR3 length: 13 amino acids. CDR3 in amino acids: CASRGGLYYGYTF. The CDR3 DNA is TGTGCCAGTCGCGGGGGACTATACTATGGCTACACCTTC.

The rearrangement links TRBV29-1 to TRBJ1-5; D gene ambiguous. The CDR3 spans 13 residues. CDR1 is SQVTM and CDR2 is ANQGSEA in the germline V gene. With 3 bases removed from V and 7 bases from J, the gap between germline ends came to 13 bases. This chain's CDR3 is CSVDIGSGQPQHF. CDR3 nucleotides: TGCAGCGTTGATATAGGGTCGGGACAGCCCCAGCATTTT.

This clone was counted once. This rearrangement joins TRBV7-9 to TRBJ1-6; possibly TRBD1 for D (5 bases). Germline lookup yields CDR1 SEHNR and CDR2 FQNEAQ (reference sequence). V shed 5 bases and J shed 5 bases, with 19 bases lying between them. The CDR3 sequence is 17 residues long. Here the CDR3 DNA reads TGTGCCAGCAGCCCCGGCCTAAGGGGCCTACATAATTCACCCCTCCACTTT. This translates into CASSPGLRGLHNSPLHF.

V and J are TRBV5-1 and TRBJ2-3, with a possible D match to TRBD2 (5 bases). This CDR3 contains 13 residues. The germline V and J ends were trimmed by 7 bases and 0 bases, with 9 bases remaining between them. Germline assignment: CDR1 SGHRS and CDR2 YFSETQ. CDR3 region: CASSRGSTDTQYF. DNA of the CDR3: TGCGCCAGCTCCCGCGGGAGCACAGATACGCAGTATTTT.

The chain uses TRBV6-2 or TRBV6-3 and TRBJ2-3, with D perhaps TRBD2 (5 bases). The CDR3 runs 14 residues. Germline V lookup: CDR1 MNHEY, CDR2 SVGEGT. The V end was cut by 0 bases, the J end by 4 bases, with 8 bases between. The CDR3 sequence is CASSYSAGPDTQYF. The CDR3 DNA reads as TGTGCCAGCAGTTACTCGGCGGGCCCAGATACGCAGTATTTT.

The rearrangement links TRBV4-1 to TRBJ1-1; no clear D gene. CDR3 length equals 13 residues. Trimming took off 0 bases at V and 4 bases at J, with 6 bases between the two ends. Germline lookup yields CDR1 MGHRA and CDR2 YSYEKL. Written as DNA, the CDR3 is TGCGCCAGCAGCCAAGAGGAGGGCACTGAAGCTTTCTTT. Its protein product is CASSQEEGTEAFF.

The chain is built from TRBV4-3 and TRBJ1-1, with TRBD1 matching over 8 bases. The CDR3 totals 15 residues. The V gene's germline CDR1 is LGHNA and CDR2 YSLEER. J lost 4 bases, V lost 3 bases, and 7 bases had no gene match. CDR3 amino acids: CASSHQDRAGTEAFF. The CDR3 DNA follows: TGCGCCAGCAGCCACCAGGACAGGGCAGGCACTGAAGCTTTCTTT.

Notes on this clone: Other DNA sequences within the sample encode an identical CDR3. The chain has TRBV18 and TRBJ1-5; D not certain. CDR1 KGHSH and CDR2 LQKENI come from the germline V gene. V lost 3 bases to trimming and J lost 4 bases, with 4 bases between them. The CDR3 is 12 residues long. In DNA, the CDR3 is TGTGCCAGCTCACCCGGAAATCAGCCCCAGCATTTT. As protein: CASSPGNQPQHF.

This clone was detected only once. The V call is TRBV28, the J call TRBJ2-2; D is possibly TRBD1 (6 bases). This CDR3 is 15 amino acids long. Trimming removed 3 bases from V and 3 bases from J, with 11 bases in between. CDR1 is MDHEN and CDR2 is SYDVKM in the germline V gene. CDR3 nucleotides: TGTGCCAGCAGTTTCGCAGGGGATGACACCGGGGAGCTGTTTTTT. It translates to CASSFAGDDTGELFF. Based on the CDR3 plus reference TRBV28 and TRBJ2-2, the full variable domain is DVKVTQSSRYLVKRTGEKVFLECVQDMDHENMFWYRQDPGLGLRLIYFSYDVKMKEKGDIPEGYSVSREKKERFSLILESASTNQTSMYLCASSFAGDDTGELFFGEGSRLTVL.

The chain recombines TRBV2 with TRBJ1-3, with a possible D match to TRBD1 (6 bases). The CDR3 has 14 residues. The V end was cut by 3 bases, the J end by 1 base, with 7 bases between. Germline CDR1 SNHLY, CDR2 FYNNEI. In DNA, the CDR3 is TGTGCCAGCAGTGACAGGGGTTCTGGAAACACCATATATTTT. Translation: CASSDRGSGNTIYF.

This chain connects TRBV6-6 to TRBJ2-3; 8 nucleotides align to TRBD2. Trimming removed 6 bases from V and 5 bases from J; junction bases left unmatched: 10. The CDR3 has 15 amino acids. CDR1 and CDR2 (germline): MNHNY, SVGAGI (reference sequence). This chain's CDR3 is CASSQTGGAGDTQYF. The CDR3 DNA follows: TGTGCCAGCAGCCAAACCGGGGGGGCAGGAGATACGCAGTATTTT.

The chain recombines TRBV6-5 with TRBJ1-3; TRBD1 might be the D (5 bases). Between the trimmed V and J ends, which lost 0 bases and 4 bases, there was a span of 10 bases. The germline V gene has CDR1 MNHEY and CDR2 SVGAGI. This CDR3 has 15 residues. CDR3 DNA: TGTGCCAGCAGTTACTCCGGGGGAGGGGGAAACACCATATATTTT. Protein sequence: CASSYSGGGGNTIYF.

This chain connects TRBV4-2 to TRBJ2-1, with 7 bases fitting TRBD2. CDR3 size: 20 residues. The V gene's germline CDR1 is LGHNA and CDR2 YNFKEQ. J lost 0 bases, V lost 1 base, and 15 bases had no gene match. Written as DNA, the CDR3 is TGTGCCAGCAGCCAAGCAAGGAAGGATTGGGACTACAGCTCCTACAATGAGCAGTTCTTC. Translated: CASSQARKDWDYSSYNEQFF.

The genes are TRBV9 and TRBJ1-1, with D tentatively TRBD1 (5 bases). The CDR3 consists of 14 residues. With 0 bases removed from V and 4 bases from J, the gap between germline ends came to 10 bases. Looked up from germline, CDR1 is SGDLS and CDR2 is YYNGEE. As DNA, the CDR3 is TGTGCCAGCAGCGTAGGGGACTCACCCACTGAAGCTTTCTTT. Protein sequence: CASSVGDSPTEAFF.

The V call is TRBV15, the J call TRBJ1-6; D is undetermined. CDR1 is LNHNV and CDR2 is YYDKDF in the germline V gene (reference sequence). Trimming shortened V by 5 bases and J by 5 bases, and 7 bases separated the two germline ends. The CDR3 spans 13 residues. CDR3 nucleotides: TGTGCCACCAGCCTGGGTGATAATTCACCCCTCCACTTT. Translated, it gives CATSLGDNSPLHF.

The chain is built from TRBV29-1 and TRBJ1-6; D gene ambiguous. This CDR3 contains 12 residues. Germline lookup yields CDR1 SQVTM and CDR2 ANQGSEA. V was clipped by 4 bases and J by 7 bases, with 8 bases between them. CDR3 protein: CSVGGENSPLHF. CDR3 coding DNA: TGCAGCGTTGGTGGGGAAAATTCACCCCTCCACTTT.

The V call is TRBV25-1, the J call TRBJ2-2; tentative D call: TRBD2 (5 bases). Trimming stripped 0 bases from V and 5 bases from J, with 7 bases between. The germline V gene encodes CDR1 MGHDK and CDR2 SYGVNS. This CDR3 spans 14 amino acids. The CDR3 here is CASSEYRGTGELFF. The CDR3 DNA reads TGTGCCAGCAGTGAATATCGAGGGACCGGGGAGCTGTTTTTT.

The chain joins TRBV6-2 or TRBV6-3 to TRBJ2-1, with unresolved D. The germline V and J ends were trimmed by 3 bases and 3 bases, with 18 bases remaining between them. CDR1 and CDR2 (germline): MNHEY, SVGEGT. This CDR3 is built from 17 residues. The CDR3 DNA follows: TGTGCCAGCAGTTATCCCCTATCGGATCTAGTCTACAATGAGCAGTTCTTC. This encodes CASSYPLSDLVYNEQFF.

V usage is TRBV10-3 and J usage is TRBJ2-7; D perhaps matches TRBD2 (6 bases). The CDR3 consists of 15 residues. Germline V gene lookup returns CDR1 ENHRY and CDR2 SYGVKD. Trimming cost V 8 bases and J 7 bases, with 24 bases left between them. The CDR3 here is CAIEDWDSGASEQYF. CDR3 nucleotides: TGTGCCATCGAAGATTGGGACTCTGGGGCTTCAGAGCAGTACTTC.